One sample yielded the 20 T cell receptor beta chains listed below, sequenced in a study of blood T cell repertoires in COVID-19. Clones were read by immunoSEQ multiplex PCR, and TCRdb kept only the in-frame ones, dropping some. Here the sample spans roughly 200,000 clones, around four fifths being singletons. Sequencing input: peripheral blood. The receptors originated from a human donor in a cohort sampled during active COVID-19.

This clone showed up just once. The chain is built from TRBV9 and TRBJ2-3, with 13 bases lining up with TRBD2. Per germline, CDR1 SGDLS and CDR2 YYNGEE. The CDR3 is 22 amino acids. The ends lost 2 bases at V and 0 bases at J; junction bases unmatched: 18. CDR3: CASSVGLAGVWNPYLSTDTQYF. DNA for the CDR3: TGTGCCAGCAGCGTCGGACTAGCGGGAGTATGGAACCCTTACCTTAGCACAGATACGCAGTATTTT.

This chain connects TRBV5-1 to TRBJ1-2; possibly TRBD1 for D (5 bases). Germline assignment: CDR1 SGHRS and CDR2 YFSETQ. This CDR3 comprises 14 residues. Deletions cut 2 bases from V and 3 bases from J, with 11 bases between. CDR3 bases: TGCGCCAGCAGCTTAGGGGTAGGCGACTATGGCTACACCTTC. This sequence encodes CASSLGVGDYGYTF.

This sequence joins TRBV20-1 and TRBJ1-2, with D uncertain. Trimming shortened V by 3 bases and J by 4 bases, and 9 bases separated the two germline ends. CDR1 and CDR2 from the germline V gene are DFQATT and SNEGSKA (reference sequence). This CDR3 spans 12 amino acids. This chain's CDR3 is CSASFMSYGYTF. The DNA of the CDR3 is TGCAGTGCTAGTTTTATGAGCTATGGCTACACCTTC.

The rearrangement joins TRBV12-3 or TRBV12-4 to TRBJ2-1; maybe TRBD2 (6 bases). Trimming removed 6 bases from V and 10 bases from J, with 13 bases in between. The CDR3 loop spans 12 amino acids. CDR3 DNA sequence: TGTGCCAGCAGCTCATGGGACTCCGAGCAGTTCTTC. Translating it yields CASSSWDSEQFF.

V and J are TRBV4-1 and TRBJ2-2; D not resolved. There are 15 residues in the CDR3. CDR1 MGHRA and CDR2 YSYEKL come from the germline V gene. V was shortened by 2 bases and J by 3 bases, with 10 bases between the two germline ends. The CDR3 sequence is CASSQIPRDTGELFF. The CDR3 nucleotides read TGCGCCAGCAGCCAAATACCCCGGGACACCGGGGAGCTGTTTTTT.

The J gene is TRBJ2-7, the V gene TRBV5-1; a possible D gene is TRBD2 (6 bases). The germline V and J ends were trimmed by 0 bases and 3 bases, with 13 bases remaining between them. This CDR3 has 15 amino acids. Germline CDR1 and CDR2: SGHRS and YFSETQ. CDR3 in amino acids: CASSLAGTGSYEQYF. CDR3 bases: TGCGCCAGCAGCTTGGCTGGGACTGGAAGCTACGAGCAGTACTTC.

This chain connects TRBV29-1 to TRBJ2-3; D perhaps matches TRBD2 (6 bases). Trimming pared 4 bases from V and 7 bases from J, leaving 9 bases between. The CDR3 totals 11 residues. Germline lookup yields CDR1 SQVTM and CDR2 ANQGSEA. For the CDR3, the DNA is TGCAGCGTTGGGGACTTACATACGCAGTATTTT. Its protein product is CSVGDLHTQYF.

The V call is TRBV7-9, the J call TRBJ2-7, with D possibly TRBD1 on 5 matching bases. The CDR3 has 15 amino acids. In germline, CDR1 is SEHNR, CDR2 FQNEAQ (reference sequence). V lost 1 base, J lost 2 bases, and 12 bases lay in between. The CDR3 coding sequence is TGTGCCAGCAGCTTAGGTTTGGGGCCGACCTACGAGCAGTACGTC. As protein: CASSLGLGPTYEQYV.

This clone was observed a few times. CDR3 sequence reads: CSANDGGKMGQPQHF. In nucleotides, the CDR3 is TGCAGTGCTAATGACGGGGGAAAAATGGGTCAGCCCCAGCATTTT. The chain has TRBV20-1 and TRBJ1-5; D might be TRBD1 (5 bases). This CDR3 comprises 15 residues. Germline CDR1 DFQATT, CDR2 SNEGSKA (reference sequence). Trimming cost V 4 bases and J 6 bases, with 19 bases left between them.

The gene calls are TRBV10-3 and TRBJ2-3, with D unclear. V was shortened by 2 bases and J by 1 base, with 16 bases between the two germline ends. CDR3 size: 17 residues. CDR1 is ENHRY, CDR2 SYGVKD, per germline. This CDR3 reads CAISEDGMGRGTDTQYF. The CDR3 DNA follows: TGTGCCATCAGTGAGGACGGTATGGGCCGTGGCACAGATACGCAGTATTTT.

The table lists this clone with a count of one. The chain uses TRBV27 and TRBJ1-1; D gene unclear. V lost 10 bases and J lost 1, with 16 bases in between. Germline-derived CDR1 and CDR2 are MNHEY and SMNVEV (reference sequence). This CDR3 region has 14 residues. The DNA of the CDR3 is TGTGCCAACCATTCTCTGGGAGGGAACACTGAAGCTTTCTTT. Translating gives CANHSLGGNTEAFF.

The chain joins TRBV3-1 (or the pseudogene TRBV3-2) to TRBJ2-5; perhaps TRBD1 as D (6 bases). The CDR3 is 13 residues long. Germline V gene data show CDR1 as LGHDT and CDR2 as YNNKEL (reference sequence). Trimming removed 3 bases at V and 9 bases at J, with 14 bases between. The CDR3 reads CASSHDTGSSQYF. In nucleotides, the CDR3 is TGTGCCAGCAGCCACGATACAGGGAGTTCCCAGTACTTC.

The rearrangement uses TRBV2 and TRBJ1-2; possibly TRBD1 for D (6 bases). There are 15 residues in the CDR3. CDR1 and CDR2 (germline): SNHLY, FYNNEI. V lost 5 bases and J 6 bases, leaving 19 bases between the germline ends. The DNA for the CDR3 is TGTGCCAGCAGTTCTAAGGCGGGGGCAGATCATGGCTACACCTTC. Translation gives CASSSKAGADHGYTF.

The chain couples TRBV10-3 to TRBJ2-5, with D maybe TRBD2 (5 bases). Trimming took off 7 bases at V and 5 bases at J, with 14 bases between the two ends. The CDR3 sequence is 13 residues long. Germline V gene sequence: CDR1 ENHRY, CDR2 SYGVKD. CDR3 nucleotide sequence: TGTGCCATCAAAGATAGCGTCCGGGAGACCCAGTACTTC. Amino acid sequence: CAIKDSVRETQYF.

V usage is TRBV3-1 (or the pseudogene TRBV3-2) and J usage is TRBJ2-1; D not resolved. Germline lookup yields CDR1 LGHDT and CDR2 YNNKEL (reference sequence). This CDR3 region has 14 residues. Trimming stripped 4 bases from V and 8 bases from J, with 15 bases between. The DNA of the CDR3 is TGTGCCAGCAGCCCTTTAATGTGGCAGGATGAGCAGTTCTTC. This gives the protein CASSPLMWQDEQFF.

This rearrangement joins TRBV7-3 to TRBJ1-1; perhaps TRBD1 as D (6 bases). This CDR3 spans 13 amino acids. Germline loops: CDR1 SGHTA, CDR2 FQGTGA. V lost 5 bases to trimming and J lost 1 base, with 8 bases between them. In DNA form, the CDR3 reads TGTGCCAGCAGCGAACAGGGGAACACTGAAGCTTTCTTT. This sequence encodes CASSEQGNTEAFF.

The chain uses TRBV14 and TRBJ2-6, with unresolved D. This CDR3 region has 17 residues. Germline V CDR1 and CDR2: SGHDN, FVKESK. V shed 5 bases and J shed 0 bases, with 14 bases lying between them. Written as DNA, the CDR3 is TGTGCCAGCAGCGCCCACCATGAGTACTCTGGGGCCAACGTCCTGACTTTC. Residues: CASSAHHEYSGANVLTF.

The rearrangement joins TRBV5-1 to TRBJ1-1; D is possibly TRBD1 (5 bases). The CDR3 totals 15 residues. The germline V gene encodes CDR1 SGHRS and CDR2 YFSETQ. Deletions cut 4 bases from V and 4 bases from J, with 17 bases between. This chain's CDR3 is CASSDRAQGGTEAFF. The CDR3 nucleotides read TGCGCCAGCAGCGATCGAGCCCAGGGCGGCACTGAAGCTTTCTTT.

The gene calls are TRBV14 and TRBJ2-1; tentative D call: TRBD1 (6 bases). This CDR3 has 14 amino acids. Trimming stripped 1 base from V and 4 bases from J, with 8 bases between. The V gene's germline CDR1 is SGHDN and CDR2 FVKESK. The chain's CDR3 is CASSQGTEYNEQFF. In DNA, the CDR3 is TGTGCCAGCAGCCAAGGGACAGAGTACAATGAGCAGTTCTTC. Combining the CDR3 with reference TRBV14 and TRBJ2-1 gives the whole variable domain EAGVTQFPSHSVIEKGQTVTLRCDPISGHDNLYWYRRVMGKEIKFLLHFVKESKQDESGMPNNRFLAERTGGTYSTLKVQPAELEDSGVYFCASSQGTEYNEQFFGPGTRLTVL.

This clone was picked up one time. The genes are TRBV18 and TRBJ1-2; 9 positions agree with TRBD1. Germline V lookup: CDR1 KGHSH, CDR2 LQKENI. The CDR3 runs 21 residues. V lost 2 bases to trimming and J lost 0 bases; unmatched junction nucleotides: 19. The CDR3 nucleotides read TGTGCCAGCTCACCATCAAGAGGAGCGGGAGCTGGGACAGGGACTAACTATGGCTACACCTTC. Its protein product is CASSPSRGAGAGTGTNYGYTF. Full variable domain (missing parts from reference TRBV18 and TRBJ1-2): NAGVMQNPRHLVRRRGQEARLRCSPMKGHSHVYWYRQLPEEGLKFMVYLQKENIIDESGMPKERFSAEFPKEGPSILRIQQVVRGDSAAYFCASSPSRGAGAGTGTNYGYTFGSGTRLTVV.